This T cell receptor beta chain appears in the sequencing data of a study of T cells after somatic rescue of genetic block. CDR1 is LNHDA, CDR2 SQIVND, per germline (reference sequence). This CDR3 has 13 residues. Trimming took off 5 bases at V and 4 bases at J, with 10 bases between the two ends. Generated by immunoSEQ multiplex PCR, the TCRdb table keeps only in-frame clones and is missing some. The sample shows tens of thousands of clones, 80% to 95% of them seen only once. The source is a man aged 40-55 years. The chain has TRBV19 and TRBJ2-3; possible D gene TRBD1, 5 bases. The sample consisted of peripheral blood mononuclear cells (PBMCs). The CDR3 region has the DNA TGTGCCAGTAGTGAACAGGCCCCAGATACGCAGTATTTT. It is translated as CASSEQAPDTQYF.